The clone carrying this TCR beta chain was detected ten times or more. Its antigen is still unknown. This CDR3 comprises 14 residues. CDR1 and CDR2 (germline): WNHNN, SYGVQD (reference sequence). Trimming took 4 bases from V and 5 from J, leaving 12 bases between them. These data come from a study of T cell repertoires in cytomegalovirus infection. Study-wide background: Through public TCR beta signatures, both CMV infection and matching HLA type were indicated. Study observations and caveats: The ex vivo response was dominated by HLA-C-restricted CMV-specific TCR beta clonotypes. Cumulative public TCR beta family frequency identified CMV carriers with the relevant HLA.

A single record per CDR3 protein comes from TCRdb applying MiXCR to the reads. This sample has about 250,000 distinct CDR3 sequences, with roughly 6.5% found just once. This sequence originates from a human donor in good health (CMV status not recorded). Some clones in this sample may be carry-over from other donors' samples. The rearrangement links TRBV10-1 to TRBJ1-5, with TRBD1 as a possible D gene (5 bases). Sequencing input: PBMCs. The CDR3 sequence is CASSGGGPDQPQHF. The CDR3 DNA sequence: TGCGCCAGCAGTGGGGGGGGACCAGATCAGCCCCAGCATTTT.